One sample yielded the 13 T cell receptor beta chains listed below, sequenced in a study of T-cell memory formation after mild COVID-19. TCRdb itself ran the 5' RACE reads through MiXCR, one entry per CDR3 protein. The table has 13,000 to 15,000 distinct CDR3 sequences, approximately 19% seen once. Sequencing input: PBMCs or a T cell subset sorted from them (not recorded which). The receptors come from an adult woman who had mild COVID-19 (a few samples of this study predate the infection). Cell type and time point are not known.

This clonotype was picked up many times. The chain uses TRBV24-1 and TRBJ1-2; D not certain. Germline loops: CDR1 KGHDR, CDR2 SFDVKD. This CDR3 has 13 residues. Between the trimmed V and J ends, which lost 4 bases and 7 bases, there was a span of 12 bases. This CDR3 reads CATSDSDFSGYTF. In DNA form, the CDR3 reads TGTGCCACCAGTGACTCGGACTTTAGTGGCTACACCTTC.

Many counts were recorded for this clonotype. The V and J genes are TRBV16 and TRBJ1-4; no reliable D call. From germline, CDR1 is KGHSY and CDR2 FQNENV. The CDR3 contains 12 residues. With 4 bases removed from V and 7 bases from J, the gap between germline ends came to 7 bases. CDR3 DNA: TGTGCCAGCAGCCCCTGGGGTGAAAAACTGTTTTTT. It specifies CASSPWGEKLFF.

This clonotype was observed at least ten times. The chain is built from TRBV7-9 and TRBJ1-2; no clear D. CDR1 is SEHNR and CDR2 is FQNEAQ in the germline V gene (reference sequence). V lost 3 bases to trimming and J lost 5 bases, with 13 bases between them. The CDR3 totals 14 residues. The chain's CDR3 is CASSLAPKQYGYTF. CDR3 nucleotides: TGTGCCAGCAGCTTGGCTCCTAAACAGTATGGCTACACCTTC.

Sample share makes this clonotype medium-sized. The gene calls are TRBV12-3 or TRBV12-4 and TRBJ2-1, with unresolved D. The V end lost 3 bases, the J end lost 4 bases, and 7 bases lay between the germline ends. The CDR3 loop spans 13 amino acids. The CDR3, as DNA: TGTGCCAGCAGTTTTAATGCGTACAATGAGCAGTTCTTC. This codes for CASSFNAYNEQFF.

The V call is TRBV14, the J call TRBJ2-3; 8 bases map to TRBD1. The length of the CDR3 is 17 residues. Germline loops: CDR1 SGHDN, CDR2 FVKESK. The trim removed 3 bases at V and 1 base at J, leaving 9 bases unmatched. The CDR3 here is CASSQDPMDRGTDTQYF. CDR3 nucleotides: TGTGCCAGCAGCCAGGACCCCATGGACAGGGGCACAGATACGCAGTATTTT.

This clonotype was detected many times. The chain is built from TRBV7-9 and TRBJ2-1; D ambiguous. The CDR3 runs to 15 residues. CDR1 is SEHNR and CDR2 is FQNEAQ in the germline V gene (reference sequence). V gave up 4 bases and J gave up 3 bases, with 13 bases separating them. For the CDR3, the DNA is TGTGCCAGCAGCTACGATATTCTTCTCTACAATGAGCAGTTCTTC. Translating it yields CASSYDILLYNEQFF. Full variable domain (remainder filled in from reference TRBV7-9 and TRBJ2-1): DTGVSQNPRHKITKRGQNVTFRCDPISEHNRLYWYRQTLGQGPEFLTYFQNEAQLEKSRLLSDRFSAERPKGSFSTLEIQRTEQGDSAMYLCASSYDILLYNEQFFGPGTRLTVL.

The chain uses TRBV6-5 and TRBJ1-5; D not resolved. V was clipped by 3 bases and J by 0 bases, with 3 bases between them. Germline values: CDR1 MNHEY, CDR2 SVGAGI. The CDR3 sequence is 13 residues long. Here the CDR3 DNA reads TGTGCCAGCAGTTATAATAGCAATCAGCCCCAGCATTTT. Translation gives CASSYNSNQPQHF.

The table lists this clonotype with many counts. The chain combines TRBV6-1 with TRBJ2-7; 8 nucleotides line up with TRBD1. Germline lookup yields CDR1 MNHNS and CDR2 SASEGT. This CDR3 has 15 amino acids. With 2 bases clipped from V and 5 bases from J, the junction kept 8 bases outside the gene matches. This CDR3 is CASSESGGPPDEQYF. The CDR3 DNA follows: TGTGCCAGCAGTGAATCAGGGGGCCCACCGGACGAGCAGTACTTC.

This clonotype was detected ten times or more. The chain is built from TRBV7-9 and TRBJ2-7; D gene unclear. Per germline, CDR1 SEHNR and CDR2 FQNEAQ (reference sequence). This CDR3 has 16 residues. Trimming cost V 4 bases and J 2 bases, with 18 bases left between them. CDR3 DNA: TGTGCCAGCAGCTCAAGCCCGGCAGAACAGACCTACGAGCAGTACTTC. This encodes CASSSSPAEQTYEQYF.

The chain recombines TRBV20-1 with TRBJ2-6; no clear D. Trimming stripped 5 bases from V and 0 bases from J, with 20 bases between. Germline values: CDR1 DFQATT, CDR2 SNEGSKA (reference sequence). The CDR3 is made up of 18 amino acids. The CDR3 spells CSAPSAAYPNSGANVLTF. The CDR3 region has the DNA TGCAGTGCTCCCTCCGCGGCGTACCCTAACTCTGGGGCCAACGTCCTGACTTTC.

By frequency in the sample, this clonotype is medium-sized (0.01 to 0.1%). The chain is built from TRBV7-3 and TRBJ1-2, with D maybe TRBD1 (5 bases). Trimming cost V 4 bases and J 4 bases, with 19 bases left between them. There are 16 residues in the CDR3. Germline V gene data show CDR1 as SGHTA and CDR2 as FQGTGA. The CDR3 reads CASSSLGGTRVYGYTF. The CDR3 region has the DNA TGTGCCAGCAGCTCCCTGGGGGGAACGAGAGTCTATGGCTACACCTTC.

In this sample, this clonotype turned up many times. The chain joins TRBV29-1 to TRBJ1-5; a weak D match, TRBD1 (5 bases). Per the germline V gene, CDR1 is SQVTM and CDR2 is ANQGSEA. Trimming removed 0 bases from V and 5 bases from J, with 5 bases in between. This CDR3 region has 12 residues. The CDR3 sequence: CSVEEGDQPQHF. CDR3 DNA: TGCAGCGTTGAAGAGGGGGATCAGCCCCAGCATTTT.

In its sample, this clonotype was seen many times. The V call is TRBV7-2, the J call TRBJ2-3, with D uncertain. The CDR3 consists of 11 residues. Between the trimmed V and J ends, which lost 0 bases and 6 bases, there was a span of 1 base. Germline CDR1 and CDR2: SGHTA and FQGNSA. The CDR3: CASSLADTQYF. As DNA, the CDR3 is TGTGCCAGCAGCTTAGCTGATACGCAGTATTTT. Variable domain in full (rest from reference TRBV7-2 and TRBJ2-3): GAGVSQSPSNKVTEKGKDVELRCDPISGHTALYWYRQSLGQGLEFLIYFQGNSAPDKSGLPSDRFSAERTGGSVSTLTIQRTQQEDSAVYLCASSLADTQYFGPGTRLTVL.